Shown below are 21 T cell receptor beta chains from a single sample sequenced in a study of metastatic and nonmetastatic thyroid tumors. TCRdb re-called the PCR reads via MiXCR. The sample lists over 10,000 clones; roughly 21% were seen once. No patient had received any treatment before thyroid surgery. The sample was adjacent normal tissue. The receptors were sampled from a female donor with papillary thyroid cancer or a benign thyroid nodule (not recorded which). Some clones in this sample may be carry-over from other donors' samples.

The rearrangement links TRBV27 to TRBJ1-6; D unresolved. Germline V gene data show CDR1 as MNHEY and CDR2 as SMNVEV (reference sequence). V lost 0 bases and J lost 7, with 10 bases in between. The CDR3 spans 15 residues. CDR3 DNA sequence: TGTGCCAGCAGTTTATCGACCGGAAACAATTCACCCCTCCACTTT. This gives the protein CASSLSTGNNSPLHF.

This clone was picked up many times. The chain recombines TRBV3-1 with TRBJ2-1; 7 nucleotides agree with TRBD2. Germline values: CDR1 LGHDT, CDR2 YNNKEL (reference sequence). CDR3 length: 13 amino acids. The V segment lost 0 bases and the J segment 9 bases; nucleotides outside the gene matches: 2. The DNA for the CDR3 is TGTGCCAGCAGCCAAGAATGGGAGGGTGAGCAGTTCTTC. Its protein product is CASSQEWEGEQFF.

Sample share makes this clone medium-sized (0.01 to 0.1%). V usage is TRBV7-2 and J usage is TRBJ2-7; D perhaps matches TRBD2 (6 bases). Trimming took off 5 bases at V and 5 bases at J, with 10 bases between the two ends. Germline values: CDR1 SGHTA, CDR2 FQGNSA. The CDR3 runs 12 residues. CDR3 sequence reads: CASSRWGDEQYF. In nucleotides, the CDR3 is TGTGCCAGCAGCCGCTGGGGGGACGAGCAGTACTTC.

There are many counts of this clone. This rearrangement joins TRBV5-1 to TRBJ1-6, with 7 bases that match TRBD1. The CDR3 runs to 14 residues. V was pared by 2 bases and J by 5 bases, with 1 base of the junction left unmatched. Per germline, CDR1 SGHRS and CDR2 YFSETQ. The DNA for the CDR3 is TGCGCCAGCAGCTTCGGGACAGATAATTCACCCCTCCACTTT. This sequence encodes CASSFGTDNSPLHF.

This chain connects TRBV7-2 to TRBJ1-1; maybe TRBD1 (6 bases). The CDR3 consists of 15 residues. The germline V gene has CDR1 SGHTA and CDR2 FQGNSA. Trimming shortened V by 4 bases and J by 6 bases, and 18 bases separated the two germline ends. CDR3 sequence reads: CASSSNRVGLAEAFF. CDR3 DNA sequence: TGTGCCAGCAGCTCTAACAGGGTGGGGCTTGCTGAAGCTTTCTTT.

By proportion, this clone is medium-sized. The chain carries TRBV2 and TRBJ2-1; D may match TRBD1 or TRBD2 (8 bases each). V was cut by 8 bases and J by 13 bases, with 18 bases left in between. CDR1 and CDR2 from the germline V gene are SNHLY and FYNNEI. This CDR3 comprises 12 residues. In DNA form, the CDR3 reads TGTGCCAGCGGACAGGGCGGGGGGTACCAGTTCTTC. Amino acids: CASGQGGGYQFF. Full variable domain (outside the CDR3, taken from reference TRBV2 and TRBJ2-1): EPEVTQTPSHQVTQMGQEVILRCVPISNHLYFYWYRQILGQKVEFLVSFYNNEISEKSEIFDDQFSVERPDGSNFTLKIRSTKLEDSAMYFCASGQGGGYQFFGPGTRLTVL.

This clone is labeled medium-sized. This chain joins TRBV7-2 and TRBJ2-1, with a tentative D call TRBD2 (5 bases). Germline V gives CDR1 SGHTA, CDR2 FQGNSA. The CDR3 loop spans 11 amino acids. V was shortened by 5 bases and J by 9 bases, with 8 bases between the two germline ends. CDR3 loop: CASSQRVEQFF. The CDR3 DNA reads TGTGCCAGCAGCCAGAGGGTTGAGCAGTTCTTC.

Sample share makes this clone medium-sized. The J gene is TRBJ2-7, the V gene TRBV6-1; TRBD1 aligns across 8 bases. The CDR3 is made up of 15 amino acids. The V segment lost 5 bases and the J segment 4 bases; nucleotides outside the gene matches: 10. Germline loops: CDR1 MNHNS, CDR2 SASEGT. CDR3 protein: CASSNRQGRTYEQYF. Written as DNA, the CDR3 is TGTGCCAGCAGTAACCGACAGGGGAGAACTTACGAGCAGTACTTC.

The gene calls are TRBV5-8 and TRBJ1-6, with TRBD1 matching over 7 bases. CDR1 SGHTS and CDR2 YDEGEE come from the germline V gene. The CDR3 covers 14 residues. Trimming removed 2 bases from V and 14 bases from J; junction bases left unmatched: 10. The CDR3 here is CASSFDRAQGALHF. The CDR3 bases are TGTGCCAGCAGCTTCGACAGGGCCCAGGGGGCCCTCCACTTT.

By sample fraction, this clone is large. The chain is built from TRBV20-1 and TRBJ1-5, with a tentative D call TRBD1 (6 bases). This CDR3 is built from 17 residues. V was clipped by 2 bases and J by 2 bases, with 19 bases between them. The germline CDR1 and CDR2 sequences are DFQATT and SNEGSKA (reference sequence). CDR3 nucleotides: TGCAGTGCTAGAAGTCACAGGGTAAGGGATGGCAATCAGCCCCAGCATTTT. Protein sequence: CSARSHRVRDGNQPQHF.

The chain has TRBV7-9 and TRBJ1-2; D is possibly TRBD1 (5 bases). CDR1 SEHNR and CDR2 FQNEAQ come from the germline V gene (reference sequence). CDR3 length: 14 residues. V shed 5 bases and J shed 2 bases, with 12 bases lying between them. The CDR3 DNA sequence: TGTGCCAGCAGCCCAGGGCATGAGAACTATGGCTACACCTTC. Translated: CASSPGHENYGYTF.

This clone is deemed medium-sized. The genes are TRBV2 and TRBJ2-2; D possibly corresponds to TRBD1 (5 bases). V was shortened by 7 bases and J by 4 bases, with 13 bases between the two germline ends. This CDR3 comprises 14 residues. Per germline, CDR1 SNHLY and CDR2 FYNNEI. For the CDR3, the DNA is TGTGCCAGCAAGGTGCAGGGCCCCACCGGGGAGCTGTTTTTT. It yields the protein CASKVQGPTGELFF.

This clone has just a few counts. The chain combines TRBV5-1 with TRBJ1-2, with a weak D call TRBD1 (6 bases). V dropped 0 bases and J dropped 4 bases, with 13 bases sitting between them. The CDR3 covers 15 residues. Germline assignment: CDR1 SGHRS and CDR2 YFSETQ. The CDR3 bases are TGCGCCAGCAGCTTGGGGGGGGGCCCAGGCTATGGCTACACCTTC. It translates to CASSLGGGPGYGYTF.

This clone is medium-sized. Other nucleotide sequences from this sample produce the same CDR3. The genes are TRBV7-2 and TRBJ2-3, with D hard to call. Germline CDR1 SGHTA, CDR2 FQGNSA. This CDR3 is 12 amino acids long. Trimming pared 1 base from V and 6 bases from J, leaving 5 bases between. Here the CDR3 DNA reads TGTGCCAGCAGCTTAGATTGGGATACGCAGTATTTT. Its protein product is CASSLDWDTQYF.

In the case of this clone: A read error may produce the germline difference seen at one junction end. The chain carries TRBV5-5 and TRBJ1-2; a possible D gene is TRBD1 (5 bases). The CDR3 covers 14 residues. From germline, CDR1 is SGHKS and CDR2 YYEKEE (reference sequence). The CDR3 loop is CSSSYFGGDYGYTF. The DNA of the CDR3 is TGTTCCAGTAGTTACTTCGGAGGGGACTATGGCTACACCTTC.

This rearrangement joins TRBV12-3 or TRBV12-4 to TRBJ1-1; D is uncertain. Trimming shortened V by 2 bases and J by 4 bases, and 2 bases separated the two germline ends. The CDR3 runs 11 residues. CDR3 sequence: CASSLSTEAFF. The CDR3 bases are TGTGCCAGCAGTTTAAGCACTGAAGCTTTCTTT.

Turning to this clone: A much more abundant neighbour one base away suggests this may be a read error. CDR3 protein: CASSHFPQGVSYEQYF. In nucleotides, the CDR3 is TGCGCCAGCAGCCACTTCCCGCAGGGTGTCTCCTACGAGCAGTACTTC. The V and J genes are TRBV4-1 and TRBJ2-7, with a tentative D call TRBD1 (5 bases). CDR3 length equals 16 residues. Deletions cut 3 bases from V and 0 bases from J, with 15 bases between. Germline V CDR1 and CDR2: MGHRA, YSYEKL.

This clone was recorded many times. The chain employs TRBV19 and TRBJ2-4; 7 nucleotides agree with TRBD1. The CDR3 runs to 16 residues. Germline V CDR1 and CDR2: LNHDA, SQIVND (reference sequence). V was clipped by 7 bases and J by 3 bases; unmatched bases: 12. In DNA, the CDR3 is TGTGCCAGTATCGAGCCAGGGGGTCAGGGCAAAAACATTCAGTACTTC. This codes for CASIEPGGQGKNIQYF.

V and J are TRBV6-1 and TRBJ2-7; a possible D gene is TRBD1 (5 bases). The V gene's germline CDR1 is MNHNS and CDR2 SASEGT. The CDR3 sequence is 14 residues long. The ends were cut back, 4 bases at V and 6 bases at J, with 16 bases in the middle. The CDR3: CASSAEYRLPEQYF. CDR3 in DNA: TGTGCCAGCAGTGCCGAATACAGGTTACCCGAGCAGTACTTC.

Sample share makes this clone medium-sized. V gene TRBV7-2 combines with J gene TRBJ2-7; D may be TRBD2 (5 bases). Trimming pared 1 base from V and 4 bases from J, leaving 11 bases between. Germline V gene sequence: CDR1 SGHTA, CDR2 FQGNSA. The CDR3 runs to 14 residues. CDR3 sequence: CASSLGGSGYEQYF. The CDR3 DNA is TGTGCCAGCAGCTTAGGGGGTTCGGGGTACGAGCAGTACTTC. The full variable domain, its missing parts supplied by reference TRBV7-2 and TRBJ2-7, is GAGVSQSPSNKVTEKGKDVELRCDPISGHTALYWYRQSLGQGLEFLIYFQGNSAPDKSGLPSDRFSAERTGGSVSTLTIQRTQQEDSAVYLCASSLGGSGYEQYFGPGTRLTVT.

This clone was seen a single time. This sequence joins TRBV20-1 and TRBJ1-5; D gene unclear. CDR1 and CDR2 (germline): DFQATT, SNEGSKA (reference sequence). This CDR3 contains 15 residues. V lost 4 bases, J lost 6 bases, and 19 bases lay in between. The CDR3 here is CSATISTASRQPQHF. The CDR3 nucleotides are TGCAGTGCTACAATCAGTACAGCCTCCCGTCAGCCCCAGCATTTT.